The sequence of this TCR beta chain was determined in a study of T cells in Graves' hyperthyroidism and ophthalmopathy (dated by TCRdb to about 2019). A note on the overall study: Peripheral blood was sampled at the time of initial diagnosis, prior to any treatment. A discovery cohort of about a hundred patients, about 40 with Graves' ophthalmopathy and 55 to 60 with stable Graves' hyperthyroidism, was used to find distinguishing TCR V-J signatures. An independent validation cohort of 18 to 20 hyperthyroidism patients and about 15 patients who later progressed to ophthalmopathy tested prospective prediction of ophthalmopathy. For training and testing, the approximately 92 patients in the discovery cohort were randomly divided in a 7:3 ratio. In roughly six Graves' hyperthyroidism patients, the study also compared T-cell repertoires from thyroid tissue with T-cell repertoires from blood. Following sampling, methimazole starting at 30 mg daily was given to hyperthyroidism patients, and high-dose intravenous methylprednisolone was given to ophthalmopathy patients. TCR Vbeta CDR3 sequencing of 140 or so peripheral blood samples (over 40 ophthalmopathy, 75 hyperthyroidism and roughly 17 progressor patients) is reported in the paper. Overall results and qualifications from the work: No statistical method was used to fix the sample size in advance, and group allocation was not hidden from the investigators. In validation, the model predicted progression to ophthalmopathy with approximately 71% sensitivity and about 73% specificity, a median of 6.5 months before onset. Most expanded thyroid clonotypes (frequency above 0.001) were also detected in blood, suggesting blood repertoires may reflect thyroid immune responses. A 13 V-J signature model separated ophthalmopathy from stable hyperthyroidism, with about 88% sensitivity and 81.08% specificity in cross-validation and 80%/75% in testing.

This clonotype was detected many times. Its recognized antigen is unknown. No clone much larger than this one lies a single base away; base qualities are absent. The CDR3, from cysteine to phenylalanine, totals 12 residues. The sequence is cut down to CDR3 DNA, 36 bases in frame from base 1. Per the germline V gene, KGHDR is the CDR1 and SFDVKD is the CDR2. V is pared back by 6 bases and J by 12 bases, with 14 bases lying between the germline termini. Stable Graves' hyperthyroidism was defined as no progression to ophthalmopathy during 18 months of follow-up. Hyperthyroidism patients were newly diagnosed, had a disease duration of under 2 months, and were aged 18 to 65 years. Patients with uncontrolled infections, other autoimmune diseases, pregnancy or lactation were excluded. Diagnoses relied on clinical symptoms, serum thyroxine and TRAb, thyroid ultrasound and orbital computed tomography. Ficoll-Paque density gradient centrifugation was used to isolate PBMCs from around 10 ml of fresh peripheral blood. Total RNA was extracted using Trizol reagent, and RNA quality was assessed on an Agilent 2100 Bioanalyzer.

The TCR beta CDR3 regions were amplified from the RNA transcripts. The TCR CDR3 was subjected to a first round of RT-PCR using the HTBI primer set and the Qiagen OneStep RT-PCR kit. A second multiplex PCR round built the libraries, followed by size selection and purification. Paired-end sequencing of the libraries was performed with 100 bp reads on an Illumina HiSeq2000. The original methods were these. Raw data were processed with SOAPnuke, discarding reads with adapters, uncalled bases, mean Phred below 15, or no exact constant-primer or identifier match. High-quality paired reads were merged with COPE v1.2.5, and unique nucleotide sequences were defined as clonotypes. Clonotypes were aligned to IMGT TRBV, TRBD and TRBJ reference segments using MiTCR v1.1. The analysis was restricted to V-J combinations with a frequency above 0.0001, which together covered 99% to 99.2% of the repertoires. The TCS score was defined as F50 (clonal expansion) divided by E x V (chaos), with BLOSUM62-based TCRdist calculated between CDR3 peptides within each V-J. Welch's t-statistics and random forest reduced roughly 540 V-J features to around 14, which were used in a naive Bayes classifier (R e1071). Thyroid-blood repertoire similarity was quantified with the Morisita-Horn index. TCRdb reworked the public reads: Q25 trimming with fastp, MiXCR clone assembly, productive beta chains retained. CDR3 protein sequences are deduplicated, and each keeps its most common genes and DNA. TCRdb assigned the V and J calls; the authors' analysis was not used. Counted in this sample were about 760,000 distinct CDR3 sequences; 35% of them appeared once. The top ten constitute 30% to 40% of the sample.

Sample: blood. The chain is encoded by TRBV24-1 joined to TRBJ1-5; tentative D gene TRBD1, with 6 bases matching. This sequence originates from a woman in her thirties or forties with Graves' hyperthyroidism. The CDR3 amino acid sequence is: CATSRGIGGQHF. The sequenced DNA: TGTGCCACCAGTAGGGGGATCGGGGGCCAGCATTTT.